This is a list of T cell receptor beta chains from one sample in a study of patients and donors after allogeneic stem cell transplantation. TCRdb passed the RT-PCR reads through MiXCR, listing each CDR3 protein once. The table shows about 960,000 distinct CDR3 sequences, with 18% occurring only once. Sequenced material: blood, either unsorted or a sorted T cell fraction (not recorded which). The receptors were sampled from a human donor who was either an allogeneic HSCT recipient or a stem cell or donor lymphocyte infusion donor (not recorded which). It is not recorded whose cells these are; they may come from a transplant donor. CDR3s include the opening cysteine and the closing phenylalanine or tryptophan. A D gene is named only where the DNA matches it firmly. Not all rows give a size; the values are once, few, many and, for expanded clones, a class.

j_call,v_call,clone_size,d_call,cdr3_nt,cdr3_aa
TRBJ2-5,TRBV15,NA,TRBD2,TGTGCCACCAGCAGGTTGACTAGCGGGGGGTCCGGGACCCAGTACTTC,CATSRLTSGGSGTQYF
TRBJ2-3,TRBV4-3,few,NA,TGCGCCAGCAGCCAAGAGTGGGGGGGCACAGATACGCAGTATTTT,CASSQEWGGTDTQYF
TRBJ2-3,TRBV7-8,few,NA,TGTGCCAGCAGCCCCCGCAGGGTGGAGGGCACCACAGATACGCAGTATTTT,CASSPRRVEGTTDTQYF
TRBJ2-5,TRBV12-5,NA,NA,TGTGCTAGTGGTTTGGGGCTAAGGAACCAAGAGACCCAGTACTTC,CASGLGLRNQETQYF
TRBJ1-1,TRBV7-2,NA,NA,TGTGCCAGCAGCTTAATCCCCACTGAAGCTTTCTTT,CASSLIPTEAFF
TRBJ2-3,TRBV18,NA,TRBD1,TGTGCCAGCTCAGACAGGGGAATGGATACGCAGTATTTT,CASSDRGMDTQYF
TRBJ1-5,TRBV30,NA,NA,TGTGCCTGGAGTGACCCCTGGAGGGGTAACAATCAGCCCCAGCATTTT,CAWSDPWRGNNQPQHF
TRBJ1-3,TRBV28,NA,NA,TGCGCCAGCAGTAATACAGGGTCAGGAAACACCATATATTTT,CASSNTGSGNTIYF
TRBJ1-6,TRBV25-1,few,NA,TGTGCCAGCAGCAAGGTGGAAATGGGGGTGCCTAATTCACCCCTCCACTTT,CASSKVEMGVPNSPLHF
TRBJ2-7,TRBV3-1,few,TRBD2,TGTGCCAGCAGCCCAACTAGCGGAGAATACGAGCAGTACTTC,CASSPTSGEYEQYF
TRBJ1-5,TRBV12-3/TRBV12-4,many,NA,TGTGCCAGCAGCCCTGACAGGCGGAGCAATCAGCCCCAGCATTTT,CASSPDRRSNQPQHF
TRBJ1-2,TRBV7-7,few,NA,TGTGCTAGCAGCACGACAGTTGGCTACACCTTC,CASSTTVGYTF
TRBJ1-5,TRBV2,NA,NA,TGTGCCAGCAGTCCCCCGGTCCATAGCAATCAGCCCCAGCATTTT,CASSPPVHSNQPQHF
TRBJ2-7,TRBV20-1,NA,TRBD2,TGCAGTGCTAGAGGCGCTAGCGGGAGAAAATACGAGCAGTACTTC,CSARGASGRKYEQYF
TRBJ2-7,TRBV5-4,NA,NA,TGTGCCAGCAGCTTGGAGAGGGCCAACTACGAGCAGTACTTC,CASSLERANYEQYF
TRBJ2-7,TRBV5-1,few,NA,TGCGCCAGCAGCTTGACGAGCTACTCCTACGAGCAGTACTTC,CASSLTSYSYEQYF
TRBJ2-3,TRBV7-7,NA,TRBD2,TGTGCCAGCAGCTTCAGAGCGGGAGGGACGGATACGCAGTATTTT,CASSFRAGGTDTQYF
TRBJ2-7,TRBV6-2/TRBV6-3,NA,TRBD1,TGTGCCAGCAGTGGCCGGGACAGCAGATACGAGCAGTACTTC,CASSGRDSRYEQYF
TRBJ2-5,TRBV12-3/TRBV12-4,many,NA,TGTGCCAGCAGTTTAAGAGGGAGTTTCGGCCAAGAGACCCAGTACTTC,CASSLRGSFGQETQYF
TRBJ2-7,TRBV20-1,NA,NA,TGCAGTGCTAGAGGTTCGGTGGACGAGCAGTACTTC,CSARGSVDEQYF
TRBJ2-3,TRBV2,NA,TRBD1,TGTGCCAGCAGTGTCGGACAGGGGAGGGGAGATACGCAGTATTTT,CASSVGQGRGDTQYF
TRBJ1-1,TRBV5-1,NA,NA,TGCGCCAGCACTTCGGGGATCATGAACACTGAAGCTTTCTTT,CASTSGIMNTEAFF
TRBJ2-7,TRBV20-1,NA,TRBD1,TGCAGTGCTAGGGGACAGGGTATCTACGAGCAGTACTTC,CSARGQGIYEQYF
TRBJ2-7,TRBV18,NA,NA,TGTGCCAGCTCACCCCATAACGGGGCCCCTTTAAGCGAGCAGTACTTC,CASSPHNGAPLSEQYF
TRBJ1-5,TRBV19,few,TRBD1,TGTGCCAGTGAGCGACAGGGGGCAGGAAATCAGCCCCAGCATTTT,CASERQGAGNQPQHF
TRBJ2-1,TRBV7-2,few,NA,TGTGCCAGCAGCTTAGAGGGGACACAACACAATGAGCAGTTCTTC,CASSLEGTQHNEQFF
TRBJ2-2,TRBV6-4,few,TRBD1,TGTGCCAGCAGTTACAGGGGGCACGGGGAGCTGTTTTTT,CASSYRGHGELFF
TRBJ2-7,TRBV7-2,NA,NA,TGTGCCAGCAGCTCAGAACTAGCTTTCGAGCAGTACTTC,CASSSELAFEQYF
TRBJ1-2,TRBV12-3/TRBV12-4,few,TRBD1,TGTGCCAGCAGTCCCGGGACAGCCACACCAGGCTACACCTTC,CASSPGTATPGYTF
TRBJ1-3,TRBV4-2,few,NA,TGTGCCAGCAGCCAAGAGGAGATGCAGGGTCTTGGTAGTCGAAACACCATATATTTT,CASSQEEMQGLGSRNTIYF
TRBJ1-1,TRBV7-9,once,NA,TGTGCCAGCAGCTTAGAGGAAAGGATCACTGAAGCTTTCTTT,CASSLEERITEAFF
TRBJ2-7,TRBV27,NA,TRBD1,TGTGCCAGCAGTTTAATCCCTCGACAGGGCCTGAGACACGAGCAGTACTTC,CASSLIPRQGLRHEQYF
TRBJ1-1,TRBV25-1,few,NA,TGTGCCAGCAGTGACCGAATTACAGGGTCTGAAGCTTTCTTT,CASSDRITGSEAFF
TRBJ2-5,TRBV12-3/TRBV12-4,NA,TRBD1,TGTGCCAGCAGCCCCGGGACAGGTCGCTGGAAGACCCAGTACTTC,CASSPGTGRWKTQYF
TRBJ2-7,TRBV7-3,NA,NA,TGTGCCAGCAGCTTAAGTAGCGCGGCAAGCTCCTACGAGCAGTACTTC,CASSLSSAASSYEQYF
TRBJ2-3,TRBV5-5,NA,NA,TGTGCCAGCAGCCTGGGGGCAGGGCCGGGTAGTACGCAGTATTTT,CASSLGAGPGSTQYF
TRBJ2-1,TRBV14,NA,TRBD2,TGTGCCAGCAGCCCCCAGGTGGGACTAGTTGTGTCCAATGAGCAGTTCTTC,CASSPQVGLVVSNEQFF
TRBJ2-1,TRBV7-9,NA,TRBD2,TGTGCCAGCAGCCACACTAGCGGGAGAACGGATGAGCAGTTCTTC,CASSHTSGRTDEQFF
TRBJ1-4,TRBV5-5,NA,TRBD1,TGTGCCAGCAGCTTCTACCAACAGGGGGGGAATGAAAAACTGTTTTTT,CASSFYQQGGNEKLFF
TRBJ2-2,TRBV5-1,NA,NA,TGCGCCAGCAGGGGGGACCACCTCCAAAGGAACACCGGGGAGCTGTTTTTT,CASRGDHLQRNTGELFF
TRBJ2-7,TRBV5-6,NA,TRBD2,TGTGCCAGCAGCCAGACTAGCGCATACGAGCAGTACTTC,CASSQTSAYEQYF
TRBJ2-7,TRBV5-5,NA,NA,TGTGCCAGCAGCATAGGGGACGGAACCTACGAGCAGTACTTC,CASSIGDGTYEQYF
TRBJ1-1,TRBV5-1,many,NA,TGTGCCAGCAGCTTAGCAGGGATGAACACTGAAGCTTTCTTT,CASSLAGMNTEAFF
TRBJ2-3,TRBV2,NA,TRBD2,TGTGCCAGCAGTGATCCCACTAGCGGGGGGGCTTCAGATACGCAGTATTTT,CASSDPTSGGASDTQYF
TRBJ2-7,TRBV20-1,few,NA,TGCAGTGCTAGAGATATCGGGACCGAGCAGTACTTC,CSARDIGTEQYF
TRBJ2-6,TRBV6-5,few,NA,TGTGCCAGCAGTTTTGCCGAGGCTGGGGCCAACGTCCTGACTTTC,CASSFAEAGANVLTF
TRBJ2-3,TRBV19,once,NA,TGTGCCAGTAGTATAAGGGGAGTGACAGATACGCAGTATTTT,CASSIRGVTDTQYF
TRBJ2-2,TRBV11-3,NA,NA,TGTGCCACCCAGCTTGGGAACACCGGGGAGCTGTTTTTT,CATQLGNTGELFF
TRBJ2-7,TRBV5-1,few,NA,TGCGCCAGCAGCATGCGGCTTTCGATTAGCGGAGCCCCGAGCTCCTACGAGCAGTACTTC,CASSMRLSISGAPSSYEQYF
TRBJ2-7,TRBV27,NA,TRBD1,TGTGCCAGCAGTACCCGGACAGGCCCCTACGAGCAGTACTTC,CASSTRTGPYEQYF
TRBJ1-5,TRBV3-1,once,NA,TGTGCCAGCAGCCAATACGGGGAACAGCCCCAGCATTTT,CASSQYGEQPQHF
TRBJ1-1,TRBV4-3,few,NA,TGCGCCAGCAGCCAAGAAAGCGGCGGTGGCGCTGAAGCTTTCTTT,CASSQESGGGAEAFF
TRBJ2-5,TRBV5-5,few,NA,TGTGCCAGCAGCTTTGGTCCCCGACTCGACCAAGAGACCCAGTACTTC,CASSFGPRLDQETQYF
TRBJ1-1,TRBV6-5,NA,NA,TGTGCCAGCAGTTACCGAGTGACTCTGGGAGCGGGGATGGCTTTCTTT,CASSYRVTLGAGMAFF
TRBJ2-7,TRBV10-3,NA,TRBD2,TGTGCCATCAGTGCGACTAGCGTTGTCGGCATCGGCGAGCAGTACTTC,CAISATSVVGIGEQYF
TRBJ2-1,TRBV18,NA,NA,TGTGCCAGCTCGGGTTACGAGCAGTTCTTC,CASSGYEQFF
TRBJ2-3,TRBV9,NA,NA,TGTGCCAGCAGCGTAGCTGAAGGCTCCTCAGGTACGCAGTATTTT,CASSVAEGSSGTQYF
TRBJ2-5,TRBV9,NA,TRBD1,TGTGCCAGCAGCGTGGATTGGGACAGGGGGCGGGAGACCCAGTACTTC,CASSVDWDRGRETQYF
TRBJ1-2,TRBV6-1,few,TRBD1,TGTGCCAGCAGGCGAGAGGACAGGGGTTACTATGGCTACACCTTC,CASRREDRGYYGYTF